The sequence of this T cell receptor (beta chain) was determined in a study of T cell responses to AZD1222 COVID-19 vaccine. A remark on this clone: The antigen remains unidentified.

Study-level points and caveats: Clonal diversity was possibly underestimated; the donors were predominantly white British and more often female.

TCRdb keeps only in-frame clones here, not all; method: immunoSEQ multiplex PCR. This sample has tens of thousands of clones, with around 90% found just once. This CDR3 has 14 amino acids. CDR1 and CDR2 from the germline V gene are KGHSH and LQKENI. Trimming took 5 bases from V and 7 from J; bases not matched to a gene: 5. This chain connects TRBV18 to TRBJ1-6; 7 bases are a match to TRBD1. Sample: peripheral blood, taken on day 0 of AZD1222 vaccination. This TCR derives from an adult in good health. DNA for the CDR3: TGTGCCAGCTCAGTTGGACAGGAAAATTCACCCCTCCACTTT. It is translated as CASSVGQENSPLHF.